Sequencing of this T cell receptor beta chain was carried out in a study of T cell changes during pregnancy in multiple sclerosis. V dropped 3 bases and J dropped 10; count of bases not matched to a gene: 10. The CDR3 is 15 residues long. Germline lookup yields CDR1 MNHEY and CDR2 SMNVEV (reference sequence). The data were produced by immunoSEQ multiplex PCR, yet TCRdb's version contains in-frame clones alone and is incomplete. The profile shows 15,000 to 25,000 clones, about 88% of them singletons. The gene calls are TRBV27 and TRBJ2-1, with 9 bases fitting TRBD2. The sequencing here drew on CD8+ T cells from peripheral blood mononuclear cells, taken in the third trimester of pregnancy. The clonotype originates from a female donor in good health, enrolled as a control in a pregnancy study. The CDR3 reads CASSFVAGGPREQFF. The CDR3 nucleotides are TGTGCCAGCAGTTTTGTGGCGGGAGGGCCGCGGGAGCAGTTCTTC.